This T cell receptor (beta chain) is drawn from a study of beta chain features in type 1 diabetes. Expressed TCRB transcripts were sequenced because the entire RNA isolate underwent reverse transcription. Libraries were prepared by immunoSEQ multiplex PCR; TCRdb keeps only in-frame clonotypes and omits some of them. Of tens of thousands of clones detected, roughly 50% appear once; the ten largest clones hold 0.2% to 0.3%. There are a few counts of this clone. Looked up from germline, CDR1 is SGHAT and CDR2 is FQDESV (reference sequence). This CDR3 has 15 residues. J lost 5 bases, V lost 8 bases, and 8 bases had no gene match.

V and J are TRBV11-1 and TRBJ2-3; 12 bases align to TRBD2. This TCR came from a woman aged 25-40 years in good health. The specimen sequenced was stem cell memory CD4+ T cells from blood. The CDR3: CASGRLAGVVDTQYF. The CDR3 DNA reads TGTGCCAGCGGTAGACTAGCGGGAGTCGTAGATACGCAGTATTTT. The variable domain in full, completed from reference TRBV11-1 and TRBJ2-3, reads EAEVAQSPRYKITEKSQAVAFWCDPISGHATLYWYRQILGQGPELLVQFQDESVVDDSQLPKDRFSAERLKGVDSTLKIQPAELGDSAMYLCASGRLAGVVDTQYFGPGTRLTVL.